The T cell receptor beta chain described here comes from a study of cytomegalovirus exposure and HLA in healthy donors. Researchers ran the PCR with 60 Vbeta and 13 Jbeta primers. In the authors' workflow: Roughly 11 million shared chains were among approximately 80 million unique TCR beta chains counted in a later analysis. Using immunoSEQ multiplex PCR, the repertoire was profiled, and TCRdb retains in-frame clones only, with some absent. V and J calls and clone size come straight from that table; D and trimming were deduced from the DNA. The profile shows 100,000 to 150,000 clones, more than 9% of them singletons. Broader study findings: It was in a later analysis that TCR association rates were seen to vary by HLA locus, highest for DRB1 and lowest for HLA-C.

This clone was observed a handful of times. Its antigen is unknown. V was clipped by 5 bases and J by 0 bases; unmatched bases: 3. CDR1 and CDR2 from the germline V gene are SGHTA and FQGTGA. CDR3 length: 14 residues. The V and J genes are TRBV7-3 and TRBJ1-1; 7 nucleotides agree with TRBD1. This sequence originates from a woman between 18 and 29 years old in good health and CMV-seropositive. The sample consisted of PBMCs. CDR3 sequence: CASSKGQMNTEAFF. In nucleotides, the CDR3 is TGTGCCAGCAGCAAGGGACAGATGAACACTGAAGCTTTCTTT.